This record looks at one TCR beta chain sequence and its context. What this receptor recognizes is not known. Per-base qualities were not stored, and no clone one base away is much larger. The cohort was made up of under 800 healthy bone marrow donors. All cohort members were sampled while nominally healthy, although unrecorded immune exposures were likely present. The donor tested CMV seropositive, placing the donor among the roughly 270 seropositive members of the cohort. Every donor gave a peripheral blood sample, and the peripheral blood mononuclear cells from that sample were used for TCR beta sequencing. Genomic DNA extraction from the blood cell samples was performed with the Qiagen DNeasy Blood Extraction Kit. The sample originates from a study of cytomegalovirus exposure and HLA in healthy donors (dated by TCRdb to 2016 to 2017). For the study in its entirety: An earlier analysis of roughly 610 of the donors reported approximately 300 Gb of sequence data and 117 million unique TCR beta sequences obtained from 180 million or so T cells. To predict cytomegalovirus infection status, the study brought together high-throughput TCR immunosequencing, statistical association of individual TCRs with disease status, and machine learning. The genetic ancestry cluster associated with self-reported Caucasian donors included 81% of the roughly 400 genotyped donors. A separate validation cohort of 100 to 150 different subjects was used in addition to the 666-subject first cohort. An earlier analysis of 587 of the donors applied high-throughput TCR beta sequencing to assess whether each TCR beta V gene segment acted as functional or pseudogenic. Donor age, sex, ethnicity and CMV serostatus were collected together with the repertoire data. Rather than drawing on any new phenotypic data, the later analysis identified candidate immune exposures from TCR beta sequences and the way those sequences occurred across donors. All discovery cohort repertoires had been generated on a single sequencing platform. Class I and class II HLA loci were covered by the typing at four-digit resolution. Roughly 300 gigabases of sequencing data and 70 million to 95 million unique TCR sequences made up an early release that covered roughly 670 HLA-typed donors. Across around 400 genotyped donors of the cohort, an average of approximately 220,000 unique TCR beta nucleotide sequences per donor were sequenced, and 15% to 20% of those sequences were non-productive. The study aimed to test whether signatures of past pathogen exposure could be identified by cataloging public T cell receptors. Genome-wide SNP genotypes for about 65% of the 666 donors were used in a later genetic analysis, which treated that subset as a discovery cohort. The study used immunosequencing to profile the T cell repertoires of 600 to 850 subjects and linked those repertoires to cytomegalovirus serostatus. Because of strong linkage in the cohort, five DR-DQ haplotypes were treated as single units for association and clustering. In a later analysis, previously published TCR beta repertoires from some 640 donors were re-analyzed and high-resolution HLA genotyping was added so that TCR occurrence patterns could be studied. The number of donors typed differed by locus, with roughly 629-640 for A, B, C, DRB1 and DQB1, roughly 520 for DQA1, 600 to 610 for DPA1, and some 470 for DPB1. What the research found in general, with its limitations: An earlier analysis of approximately 530 of the donors showed that most TCR beta V segments appeared in productive rearrangements either about 90% or about 30% of the time, which broadly matched IMGT annotations. A group of highly shared sequence variants was considered likely to be a technical artifact of the sequencing pipeline. Only TCR beta chains were sequenced in this cohort, and the absence of alpha or paired-chain data limited detectable features. In a later analysis, TCR association rates were found to vary across HLA loci, with the most associated TCRs seen for DRB1 alleles and the fewest for HLA-C alleles. Because the 87-base-pair reads could not distinguish some IMGT-functional V segments, including TRBV6-2 and TRBV6-3, those segments were excluded. Presence/absence analyses assumed roughly uniform sequencing depth across donors, an assumption that may not hold. Linkage disequilibrium might explain the correlated functional status among segregating V segments, but an unknown experimental factor could not be ruled out. A few of the identified cytomegalovirus-associated TCR beta chains were confirmed in vitro to be specific for cytomegalovirus antigens. Compared with equally common non-associated chains, HLA-associated TCR beta chains in a later analysis were more clonally expanded and had lower generation probabilities. An association between a missense DCLRE1C variant and V-gene and J-gene trimming of TCR beta chains was found in a later genetic analysis and replicated in an independent cohort. Over 15 rarely observed V segments, including chromosome 9 orphons, were excluded from the earlier analysis of several hundred of the donors because counts were too low. Across donors, most TCR sequences were observed very rarely, whereas some public TCRs were present in many individuals. Several of the top co-occurrence clusters appeared to be linked to parvovirus B19, influenza, CMV and Epstein-Barr virus, according to a later analysis. According to a later genetic analysis, donors in an Asian-associated ancestry cluster had fewer N-insertions in productive TCRs than the approximately 700-donor mean. Assigning TCR associations to individual alleles was difficult when HLA alleles, especially DR and DQ, strongly co-occurred. The study listed 150 to 200 TCR beta chains as associated with cytomegalovirus. Specific HLA alleles were associated with more than 15,000 TCR beta sequences at a false discovery rate of 0.05 in a later analysis. Cytomegalovirus status was reported to be diagnosed by the classifier with high specificity and sensitivity in both the original and validation cohorts. A further reported finding was that TCR beta sequences accurately predicted the HLA-A and HLA-B alleles for most subjects in the first cohort. It was suggested by the authors that the approach could potentially be generalized to other disease states and immunological phenotypes. Most CMV-associated TCR beta chains appeared to be HLA-restricted in a later analysis, and the HLA associations seemed to be driven largely by CMV exposure. Because some donors lacked HLA typing at each locus, the association tests relied only on the typed subset. Immune exposure information for the cohort was limited to CMV serostatus.

The receptor library was made with the immunoSEQ multiplex PCR assay. A mixture of 60 forward primers for TCR Vbeta segments and 13 reverse primers for TCR Jbeta segments was used in the multiplex PCR. The CDR3 region of rearranged TCR beta genes was amplified from genomic DNA by a multiplex PCR assay. On the Illumina HiSeq System, the amplified TCR beta libraries were sequenced as 87-base-pair reads. On the authors' methods: A later analysis tallied 80 million to 95 million unique TCR beta chains across the 666 repertoires, and roughly 11 million of those chains were shared by two or more donors. To remove PCR and sequencing errors, raw reads were error-corrected and collapsed into unique sequences using a nearest-neighbor algorithm that merged closely related sequences. Alignment of CDR3 sequences to IMGT reference sequences was used to assign V, D and J gene segments. For a sequence to be retained, at least a six-nucleotide match to both a V gene segment and a J gene segment was required. Rearrangements were called productive when the CDR3 lacked stop codons and stayed in frame with V and J; all others were non-productive. CDR3 was defined by IMGT convention, running from the second conserved V-encoded cysteine to the conserved J-encoded phenylalanine. Sequences without an unambiguous match to a single V gene segment were excluded from the earlier analysis of 587 of the donors. In an earlier analysis of about 590 of the donors, a V segment was called functional when productive rearrangements were above 56.7%, and segregating when the standard deviation between donors exceeded 5%. A statistical classification framework was built to diagnose cytomegalovirus status from the catalog of TCR beta chain sequences. In a later analysis, TCR nucleotide sequences were compared against IMGT/GENE-DB human TR gene sequences so that V and J genes could be assigned. In a later analysis, CDR3 sequences and most-parsimonious VDJ recombination scenarios were assigned using the TCRdist pipeline. In a later analysis, each TCR beta chain was defined by its CDR3 amino acid sequence together with its V-gene family, and reads without a unique V-gene family were excluded. As a way to deal with suspected cross-contamination and a sequencing artifact, a later analysis dropped more than 500 nucleotide sequences that were highly shared and had low generation probability. In a later analysis, a clonal expansion index was calculated for each public chain from normalized within-repertoire ranks of inferred template counts. Generation probabilities in a later analysis came from a VDJ recombination model fitted to out-of-frame rearrangements, and those results were checked against IGoR. Hypergeometric tests were used in a later analysis to score TCR-TCR, TCR-HLA and TCR-CMV co-occurrence, with a repertoire-size bias correction applied to the TCR pairs. In a later analysis, false discovery rates were estimated by permuting HLA or CMV assignments 20 times. In a later analysis, co-occurring TCRs were grouped with DBSCAN, and TCRdist sequence similarity was added when clustering was performed within HLA-allele-positive subsets. Repertoires with fewer than 30,000 or more than 120,000 public chains were left out of co-occurrence clustering, as were four to six repertoires with anomalous nucleotide sharing. As stored in TCRdb, this immuneACCESS dataset retains in-frame rearrangements with V and J assigned. A fraction of the clones does not appear; measured against another copy, unresolved V genes explain less than half of the discrepancy, and the remainder lacks a known reason. The D gene and trimming were derived from the DNA, and the V and J assignments and clone size from that table. This sample lists roughly 120,000 clones; 73% were detected once. Under 5.5% of the sample belongs to the ten largest clones.

Per the germline V gene, MGHRA is the CDR1 and YSYEKL is the CDR2. V has 1 base trimmed and J has 2 bases trimmed; junction bases matching no gene number 8. The CDR3 holds 17 amino acids from the cysteine to the phenylalanine. The read is trimmed to its CDR3 DNA, 51 bases read in frame from base 1. Sequencing was performed on PBMCs. This receptor was identified in a man in his 60s in good health and CMV-seropositive. This chain joins TRBV4-1 to TRBJ1-5, with TRBD1 identical over 7 junction bases. The CDR3 protein sequence reads: CASSQVMGQGGNQPQHF. The bases read TGCGCCAGCAGCCAAGTGATGGGGCAGGGGGGCAATCAGCCCCAGCATTTT.